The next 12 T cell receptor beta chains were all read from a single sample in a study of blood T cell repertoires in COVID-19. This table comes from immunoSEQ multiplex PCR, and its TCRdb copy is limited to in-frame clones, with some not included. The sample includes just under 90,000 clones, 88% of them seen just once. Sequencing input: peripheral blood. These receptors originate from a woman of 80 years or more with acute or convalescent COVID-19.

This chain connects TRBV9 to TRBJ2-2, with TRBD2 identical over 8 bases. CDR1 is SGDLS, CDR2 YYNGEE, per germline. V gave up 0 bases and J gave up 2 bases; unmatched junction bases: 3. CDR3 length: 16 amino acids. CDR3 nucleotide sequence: TGTGCCAGCAGCGTAGGCGGGGGGCTAAACACCGGGGAGCTGTTTTTT. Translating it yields CASSVGGGLNTGELFF.

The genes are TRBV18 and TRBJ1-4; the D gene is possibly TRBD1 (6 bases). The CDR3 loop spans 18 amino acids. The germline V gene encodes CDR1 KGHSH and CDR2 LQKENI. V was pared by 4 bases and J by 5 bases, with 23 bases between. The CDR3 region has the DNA TGTGCCAGCTCACAGAGAGAATCAGGACAGAGCTACAATGAAAAACTGTTTTTT. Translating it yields CASSQRESGQSYNEKLFF.

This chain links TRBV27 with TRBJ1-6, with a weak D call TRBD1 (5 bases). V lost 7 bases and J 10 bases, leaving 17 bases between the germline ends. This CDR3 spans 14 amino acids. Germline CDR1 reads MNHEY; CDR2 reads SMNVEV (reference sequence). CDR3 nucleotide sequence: TGTGCCAGCACCCTACGGGGGGGAGGGTCACCCCTCCACTTT. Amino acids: CASTLRGGGSPLHF.

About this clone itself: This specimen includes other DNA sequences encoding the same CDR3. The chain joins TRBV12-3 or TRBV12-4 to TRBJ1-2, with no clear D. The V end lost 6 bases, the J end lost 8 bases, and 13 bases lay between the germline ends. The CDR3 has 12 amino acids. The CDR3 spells CASSQADGGYTF. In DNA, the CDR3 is TGTGCCAGCAGCCAGGCTGATGGGGGCTACACCTTC.

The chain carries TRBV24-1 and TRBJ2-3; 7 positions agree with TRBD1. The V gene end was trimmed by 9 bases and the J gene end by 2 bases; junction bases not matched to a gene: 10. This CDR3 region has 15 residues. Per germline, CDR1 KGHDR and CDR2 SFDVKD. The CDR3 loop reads CATRRTGDHTDTQYF. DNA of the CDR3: TGTGCCACCCGACGGACAGGAGATCACACAGATACGCAGTATTTT.

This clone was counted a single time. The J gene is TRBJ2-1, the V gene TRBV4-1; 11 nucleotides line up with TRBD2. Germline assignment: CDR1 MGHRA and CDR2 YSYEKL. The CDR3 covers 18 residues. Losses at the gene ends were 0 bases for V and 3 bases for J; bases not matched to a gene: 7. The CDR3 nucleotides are TGCGCCAGCAGCCAAGATCCGTATGGGACTAGCGGCTACAATGAGCAGTTCTTC. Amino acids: CASSQDPYGTSGYNEQFF.

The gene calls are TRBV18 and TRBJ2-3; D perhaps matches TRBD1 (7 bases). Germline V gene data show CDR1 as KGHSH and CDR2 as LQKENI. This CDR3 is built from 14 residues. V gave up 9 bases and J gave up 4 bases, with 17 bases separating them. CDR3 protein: CASQAEGASDTQYF. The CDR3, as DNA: TGTGCCAGTCAAGCGGAGGGGGCATCAGATACGCAGTATTTT. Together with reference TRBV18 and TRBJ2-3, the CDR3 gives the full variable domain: NAGVMQNPRHLVRRRGQEARLRCSPMKGHSHVYWYRQLPEEGLKFMVYLQKENIIDESGMPKERFSAEFPKEGPSILRIQQVVRGDSAAYFCASQAEGASDTQYFGPGTRLTVL.

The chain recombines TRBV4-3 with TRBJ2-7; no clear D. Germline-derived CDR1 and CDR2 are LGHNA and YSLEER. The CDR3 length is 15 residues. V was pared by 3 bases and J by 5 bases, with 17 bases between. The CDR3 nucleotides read TGCGCCAGCAGCCAGAACTACCTTCTTGTGAACGAGCAGTACTTC. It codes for CASSQNYLLVNEQYF.

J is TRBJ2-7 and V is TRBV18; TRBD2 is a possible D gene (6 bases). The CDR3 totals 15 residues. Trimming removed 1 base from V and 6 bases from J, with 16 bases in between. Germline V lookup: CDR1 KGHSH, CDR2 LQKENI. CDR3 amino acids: CASSPLGTGISEQYF. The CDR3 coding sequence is TGTGCCAGCTCACCACTAGGGACTGGTATTTCCGAGCAGTACTTC. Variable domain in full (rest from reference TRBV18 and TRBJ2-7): NAGVMQNPRHLVRRRGQEARLRCSPMKGHSHVYWYRQLPEEGLKFMVYLQKENIIDESGMPKERFSAEFPKEGPSILRIQQVVRGDSAAYFCASSPLGTGISEQYFGPGTRLTVT.

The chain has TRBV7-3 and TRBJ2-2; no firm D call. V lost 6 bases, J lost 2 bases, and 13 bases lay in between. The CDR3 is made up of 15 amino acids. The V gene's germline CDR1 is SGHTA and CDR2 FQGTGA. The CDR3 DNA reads TGTGCCAGCAGTTACGAAGCTTATAACACCGGGGAGCTGTTTTTT. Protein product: CASSYEAYNTGELFF.

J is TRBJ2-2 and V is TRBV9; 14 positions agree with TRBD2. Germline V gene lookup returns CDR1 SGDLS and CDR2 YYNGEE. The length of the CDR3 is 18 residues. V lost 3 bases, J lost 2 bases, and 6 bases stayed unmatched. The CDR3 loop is CASSAGTSGRINTGELFF. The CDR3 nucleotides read TGTGCCAGCAGCGCCGGGACTAGCGGGAGAATTAACACCGGGGAGCTGTTTTTT.

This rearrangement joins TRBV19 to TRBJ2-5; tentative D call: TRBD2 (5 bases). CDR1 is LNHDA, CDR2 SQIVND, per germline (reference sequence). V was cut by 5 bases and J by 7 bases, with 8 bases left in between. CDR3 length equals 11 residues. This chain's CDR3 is CASSARGTQYF. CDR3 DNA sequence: TGTGCCAGTAGTGCCCGGGGGACCCAGTACTTC.